The 24 T cell receptor beta chains listed next were all sequenced from one sample in a study of T cell clonality in common variable immunodeficiency. Clones were read by immunoSEQ multiplex PCR, and TCRdb kept only the in-frame ones, dropping some. Listed for the sample are about 8,000 clones, none seen a single time. Which antigens these TCRs recognize remains unknown. Study-wide results and limits: In common variable immunodeficiency, TCR beta chains reportedly carried fewer deletions and N-nucleotide insertions.

Sequencing was performed on peripheral blood mononuclear cells. Source of these receptors: a human donor with common variable immunodeficiency.

This clone was found a few times. The CDR3 end falls 3 residues outside the read, so it is completed with the germline J gene. This chain joins TRBV7-8 and TRBJ2-5, with D possibly being TRBD2 (5 bases). Germline V gene data show CDR1 as SGHVS and CDR2 as FQNEAQ. The CDR3 has 13 residues. V was cut by 4 bases and J by 5 bases, with 11 bases left in between. The CDR3 bases that were read are TGTGCCAGCAGCTCAACTAGAGGGGAGACC. Translation gives CASSSTRGET. The whole CDR3 sequence is CASSSTRGETQYF.

In its sample, this clone was seen many times. The read halts 3 residues ahead of the CDR3 end, with the missing end drawn from the germline J gene. The chain joins TRBV20-1 to TRBJ2-3, with D perhaps matching TRBD1 (5 bases). V was trimmed by 5 bases and J by 2 bases, leaving 17 bases between them. Germline V lookup: CDR1 DFQATT, CDR2 SNEGSKA (reference sequence). The CDR3 is 15 amino acids. The sequenced part of the CDR3 DNA is TGCAGTGCTTTAGTCGGTGGGGCATACACAGATACG. Translation: CSALVGGAYTDT. Given in full, the CDR3 is CSALVGGAYTDTQYF.

This clone has only a few counts. The DNA ends 3 residues before the CDR3 does, and the rest of the CDR3 is filled in from the germline J gene. The genes are TRBV10-1 and TRBJ2-1, with a weak D call TRBD2 (6 bases). V was trimmed by 2 bases and J by 5 bases, leaving 10 bases between them. The CDR3 is made up of 14 amino acids. Germline V CDR1 and CDR2: WNHNN, SYGVQD (reference sequence). Partial CDR3 DNA: TGCGCCAGCAGTGAGAGTAGCGGTAACAATGAG. This gives the protein CASSESSGNNE. The full CDR3 is CASSESSGNNEQFF.

As for this clone: The read terminates 3 residues before the CDR3 end, so the remaining end is supplied by the germline J gene. The chain has TRBV30 and TRBJ2-5; no clear D. Germline CDR1 is GTSNPN and CDR2 is SVGIG (reference sequence). The V end lost 0 bases, the J end lost 2 bases, and 7 bases lay between the germline ends. The CDR3 is 13 amino acids. Partial CDR3 DNA: TGTGCCTGGAGTGTACGGGTGCAAGAGACC. This translates into CAWSVRVQET. The whole CDR3 protein is CAWSVRVQETQYF.

As regards this clone: The CDR3 extends 3 residues past the end of the read, so its final part is completed from the germline J gene. The chain is built from TRBV19 and TRBJ1-3, with TRBD1 as a possible D gene (5 bases). The CDR3 is 14 amino acids. The V end lost 3 bases, the J end lost 0 bases, and 6 bases lay between the germline ends. CDR1 is LNHDA and CDR2 is SQIVND in the germline V gene (reference sequence). The CDR3 DNA, read in part, is TGTGCCAGTAGTATTGACAGCTCTGGAAACACC. It is translated as CASSIDSSGNT. The entire CDR3 protein is CASSIDSSGNTIYF.

Ten or more counts support this clone. The CDR3 extends 3 residues past the end of the read, so its final part is completed from the germline J gene. The chain employs TRBV18 and TRBJ2-7; 9 positions agree with TRBD1. The CDR3 totals 16 residues. The junction had 4 bases not matched to a gene; V was cut back by 1 base and J by 0 bases. Germline V CDR1 and CDR2: KGHSH, LQKENI. CDR3 region: CASSPRTGDHSYEQYF. CDR3 bases read: TGTGCCAGCTCACCACGGACAGGGGACCACTCCTACGAG.

This clone was seen a few times. Sequencing ends 3 residues short of the CDR3 end; the germline J gene provides the rest. The V call is TRBV19, the J call TRBJ2-6; the D gene is possibly TRBD2 (7 bases). Trimming took off 7 bases at V and 4 bases at J, with 17 bases between the two ends. The CDR3 sequence is 16 residues long. The V gene's germline CDR1 is LNHDA and CDR2 SQIVND (reference sequence). The CDR3 here is CASTTRGGSGANVLTF. The part of the CDR3 DNA that was read is TGTGCCAGTACTACAAGGGGGGGGTCCGGGGCCAACGTC.

This clone was seen a few times. The read stops 3 residues short of the end of the CDR3; the missing end is completed from the germline J gene. The chain employs TRBV30 and TRBJ1-1, with no clear D. Per germline, CDR1 GTSNPN and CDR2 SVGIG (reference sequence). V was shortened by 5 bases and J by 0 bases, with 10 bases between the two germline ends. This CDR3 has 13 amino acids. The part of the CDR3 DNA that was read is TGTGCCTGGGCACCGGGGTTGAACACTGAA. Translated: CAWAPGLNTE. The entire CDR3 protein reads CAWAPGLNTEAFF.

In its sample, this clone ranks as medium-sized. From the germline J gene comes the end of the CDR3, since the read stops 3 residues before it. The chain couples TRBV4-1 to TRBJ2-4; 8 positions agree with TRBD1. Germline V gene data show CDR1 as MGHRA and CDR2 as YSYEKL. The CDR3 totals 14 residues. Trimming at V came to 4 bases and at J to 6 bases, leaving 5 bases not matched to a gene. CDR3 bases read: TGCGCCAGCAGCCTTGGACAGGGTGGAAACATT. As protein: CASSLGQGGNI. The entire CDR3 protein reads CASSLGQGGNIQYF.

At least ten counts were recorded for this clone. The DNA ends 3 residues before the CDR3 does, and the rest of the CDR3 is filled in from the germline J gene. The V gene is TRBV6-1, the J gene TRBJ2-3, with D possibly matching TRBD2 (5 bases). The CDR3 runs 13 residues. CDR1 is MNHNS and CDR2 is SASEGT in the germline V gene. V was cut by 1 base and J by 5 bases, with 7 bases left in between. The sequenced part of the CDR3 DNA is TGTGCCAGCAGTGAAGGCCGGGGAGATACG. Protein sequence: CASSEGRGDT. The whole CDR3 sequence reads CASSEGRGDTQYF.

The sample holds a few counts of this clone. The read gets to within 3 residues of the CDR3 end, and the germline J gene fills in the rest. The chain uses TRBV13 and TRBJ1-4; the match to TRBD1 covers 7 bases. This CDR3 region has 13 residues. Germline trimming cut 5 bases from V and 5 bases from J; bases unmatched to any gene: 2. Germline values: CDR1 PRHDT, CDR2 FYEKMQ (reference sequence). The CDR3 spells CASSPTGNEKLFF. CDR3 DNA (partial): TGTGCCAGCAGCCCGACAGGGAATGAAAAA.

This clone qualifies as medium-sized. The sequenced fragment ends 3 residues before the CDR3 boundary, so the rest is inferred from the germline J gene. V gene TRBV5-1 combines with J gene TRBJ2-7; 12 bases match TRBD2. The V gene's germline CDR1 is SGHRS and CDR2 YFSETQ. CDR3 length equals 15 residues. The ends lost 3 bases at V and 4 bases at J; junction bases unmatched: 5. The CDR3: CASSSRLAGAYEQYF. The sequenced CDR3 bases are TGCGCCAGCAGCTCACGACTAGCGGGAGCTTACGAG.

A note on this clone: The read terminates 3 residues ahead of where the CDR3 ends, so the germline J gene completes it. This chain links TRBV19 with TRBJ2-7; D possibly corresponds to TRBD1 (5 bases). Trimming shortened V by 4 bases and J by 5 bases, and 9 bases separated the two germline ends. CDR1 is LNHDA, CDR2 SQIVND, per germline (reference sequence). The CDR3 sequence is 12 residues long. The CDR3 sequence is CASSRTKNEQYF. The CDR3 DNA, read in part, is TGTGCCAGTAGTAGGACAAAAAACGAG.

A note on this clone: Coverage ceases 3 residues before the CDR3 finishes, and the germline J gene fills in the end. The V gene is TRBV19, the J gene TRBJ1-1; D perhaps matches TRBD1 (6 bases). This CDR3 is 11 amino acids long. Germline V gene data show CDR1 as LNHDA and CDR2 as SQIVND (reference sequence). The CDR3 loop is CASSTTGEAFF. The CDR3 DNA, read in part, is TGTGCCAGTAGTACTACAGGGGAA.

This clone showed up just a few times. The sequence runs out 3 residues before the end of the CDR3; the remainder is reconstructed from the germline J gene. This rearrangement joins TRBV20-1 to TRBJ2-3, with D maybe TRBD1 (7 bases). This CDR3 has 14 residues. V lost 6 bases, J lost 2 bases, and 15 bases lay in between. Germline CDR1 and CDR2: DFQATT and SNEGSKA (reference sequence). CDR3 DNA (partial): TGCAGTGCCCGCCCAGGGGGGCTCACAGATACG. Its protein is CSARPGGLTDT. The full CDR3 is CSARPGGLTDTQYF.

This clone was picked up many times. The sequenced fragment ends 3 residues before the CDR3 boundary, so the rest is inferred from the germline J gene. The rearrangement joins TRBV20-1 to TRBJ2-4; 11 positions agree with TRBD2. The germline V gene has CDR1 DFQATT and CDR2 SNEGSKA (reference sequence). The CDR3 runs to 21 residues. V was clipped by 2 bases and J by 3 bases; unmatched bases: 21. CDR3 sequence reads: CSARLAGGHIDEGLGKNIQYF. CDR3 bases read: TGCAGTGCTAGACTAGCGGGAGGACATATTGACGAGGGCCTCGGCAAAAACATT.

The table lists this clone with a few counts. Read sequence stops 3 residues before the CDR3 end, and the germline J gene provides the missing end. J is TRBJ2-7 and V is TRBV20-1; D unclear. CDR1 and CDR2 (germline): DFQATT, SNEGSKA (reference sequence). The CDR3 loop spans 11 amino acids. V was clipped by 2 bases and J by 5 bases, with 7 bases between them. Incomplete CDR3 DNA: TGCAGTGCTAGATTCCAAAACGAG. Protein sequence: CSARFQNE. Given in full, the CDR3 is CSARFQNEQYF.

This clone was seen at least ten times. The read ends 3 residues shy of where the CDR3 ends; the end is completed using the germline J gene. This chain uses TRBV12-3 or TRBV12-4 with TRBJ2-7; 8 bases align to TRBD1. This CDR3 comprises 15 residues. Germline trimming cut 1 base from V and 2 bases from J; bases unmatched to any gene: 4. The covered CDR3 bases are TGTGCCAGCAGTTTAGGGGACAGGTTTCCCTACGAG. It specifies CASSLGDRFPYE. The whole CDR3 protein reads CASSLGDRFPYEQYF.

This clone has just a few counts. The DNA ends 3 residues before the CDR3 does, and the rest of the CDR3 is filled in from the germline J gene. The chain has TRBV14 and TRBJ2-5, with TRBD1 matching over 9 bases. The V gene's germline CDR1 is SGHDN and CDR2 FVKESK. J lost 1 base, V lost 3 bases, and 6 bases had no gene match. This CDR3 has 16 residues. This CDR3 is CASSHVRDRAQETQYF. CDR3 DNA (partial): TGTGCCAGCAGCCACGTCCGGGACAGGGCCCAAGAGACC.

By share, this clone counts as medium-sized (0.01 to 0.1%). From the germline J gene comes the end of the CDR3, since the read stops 3 residues before it. The V gene is TRBV18, the J gene TRBJ2-5; 8 bases match TRBD1. Losses at the gene ends were 3 bases for V and 2 bases for J; bases not matched to a gene: 8. CDR3 length: 16 amino acids. CDR1 and CDR2 (germline): KGHSH, LQKENI. CDR3 protein: CASSPLSGTGQETQYF. Incomplete CDR3 DNA: TGTGCCAGCTCACCGCTTTCTGGGACAGGACAAGAGACC.

The CDR3 DNA, read in part, is TGTGCCTGGAGAGGGGACAGGGCGGCTGAAAAA. It is translated as CAWRGDRAAEK. The whole CDR3 sequence is CAWRGDRAAEKLFF. The rearrangement uses TRBV30 and TRBJ1-4; TRBD1 aligns across 9 bases. The sequenced fragment ends 3 residues before the CDR3 boundary, so the rest is inferred from the germline J gene. In germline, CDR1 is GTSNPN, CDR2 SVGIG (reference sequence). The CDR3 consists of 14 residues. The V segment lost 3 bases and the J segment 7 bases; nucleotides outside the gene matches: 6.

This clone was picked up many times. The CDR3 extends 3 residues past the end of the read, so its final part is completed from the germline J gene. The chain employs TRBV9 and TRBJ1-1; a possible D gene is TRBD1 (6 bases). Germline V gives CDR1 SGDLS, CDR2 YYNGEE. CDR3 size: 14 residues. The V end lost 4 bases, the J end lost 1 base, and 11 bases lay between the germline ends. The part of the CDR3 DNA that was read is TGTGCCAGCAGCACGGGACACCAGAACACTGAA. It encodes CASSTGHQNTE. The CDR3 reads in full as CASSTGHQNTEAFF.

In its sample, this clone ranks as medium-sized. The CDR3 extends 3 residues past the end of the read, so its final part is completed from the germline J gene. The chain carries TRBV5-4 and TRBJ2-3, with TRBD1 as a possible D gene (5 bases). The CDR3 covers 14 residues. The V end was cut by 4 bases, the J end by 2 bases, with 11 bases between. CDR1 is SGHNT, CDR2 YYREEE, per germline (reference sequence). CDR3 amino acids: CASSPDSPTDTQYF. The CDR3 bases that were read are TGTGCCAGCAGCCCAGACAGCCCCACAGATACG.

Concerning this clone itself: Read data end 3 residues before the CDR3 end; the end is taken from the germline J gene. V gene TRBV6-2 or TRBV6-3 combines with J gene TRBJ2-3; D gene unclear. V was pared by 6 bases and J by 3 bases, with 13 bases between. The CDR3 length is 14 residues. CDR1 and CDR2 from the germline V gene are MNHEY and SVGEGT. Incomplete CDR3 DNA: TGTGCCAGCAGCAAACTACACAAGACAGATACG. Its protein is CASSKLHKTDT. The complete CDR3 reads CASSKLHKTDTQYF.